Below, 26 T cell receptor beta chains from the same sample are listed, as sequenced in a study of OX40 agonist ivuxolimab in advanced cancers. The library was obtained by the immunoSEQ multiplex PCR assay. Here the immuneACCESS table is served through TCRdb, limited to in-frame sequences with V and J called. Missing clones are a known gap in these copies; in checked studies unresolved V genes cover under half, and the rest lacks a known reason. The sample has about 130,000 clones on record, less than 95% of them singletons. About 1.1% of the sample belongs to the ten largest clones. Material: CD4+ or CD8+ T cells sorted from blood, obtained in a trial of the OX40 agonist ivuxolimab. The source of these receptors is an adult with an advanced solid tumor such as melanoma, head and neck, liver or kidney cancer.

This rearrangement joins TRBV6-6 to TRBJ2-1; D perhaps matches TRBD2 (6 bases). Trimming left V 2 bases short and J 12 bases short, with 8 bases between. CDR1 is MNHNY and CDR2 is SVGAGI in the germline V gene (reference sequence). The CDR3 has 11 residues. The chain's CDR3 is CASSYQGGQFF. CDR3 in DNA: TGTGCCAGCAGTTACCAGGGAGGGCAGTTCTTC.

The chain recombines TRBV5-6 with TRBJ2-3; TRBD1 matches at 7 bases. This CDR3 comprises 15 residues. J gave up 2 bases and V 4 bases, and 7 bases lay outside the gene matches. CDR1 SGHDT and CDR2 YYEEEE come from the germline V gene. The CDR3 reads CASSAGTANTDTQYF. The CDR3 DNA reads as TGTGCCAGCAGCGCCGGGACAGCCAACACAGATACGCAGTATTTT.

The CDR3 loop is CASSRQQGGNTEAFF. The CDR3 region has the DNA TGTGCCAGCAGCCGCCAACAGGGGGGGAACACTGAAGCTTTCTTT. V is TRBV11-2 and J is TRBJ1-1; TRBD1 aligns across 8 bases. The CDR3 runs to 15 residues. The ends lost 5 bases at V and 1 base at J; junction bases unmatched: 6. Germline-derived CDR1 and CDR2 are SGHAT and FQNNGV.

This chain uses TRBV5-1 with TRBJ1-1; unclear D gene. Germline CDR1 SGHRS, CDR2 YFSETQ. V lost 4 bases to trimming and J lost 1 base, with 11 bases between them. This CDR3 spans 14 amino acids. The CDR3 DNA is TGCGCCAGCAGCCCACGGAGTAAGAACACTGAAGCTTTCTTT. This gives the protein CASSPRSKNTEAFF.

The V call is TRBV4-3, the J call TRBJ2-7, with D possibly TRBD2 on 5 matching bases. Germline CDR1 and CDR2: LGHNA and YSLEER. V was cut by 0 bases and J by 0 bases, with 9 bases left in between. CDR3 length: 15 amino acids. CDR3 protein: CASSQEPGSSYEQYF. The CDR3 DNA follows: TGCGCCAGCAGCCAAGAACCGGGGAGCTCCTACGAGCAGTACTTC.

This chain links TRBV19 with TRBJ1-2, with no clear D. CDR3 length: 14 amino acids. Germline V gene data show CDR1 as LNHDA and CDR2 as SQIVND (reference sequence). The V and J ends lost 4 bases and 4 bases respectively, with 13 bases between them. The CDR3 spells CASSNRARGYGYTF. The CDR3 DNA follows: TGTGCCAGTAGTAACCGGGCACGAGGCTATGGCTACACCTTC.

The chain couples TRBV7-2 to TRBJ1-1; 7 bases agree with TRBD1. Germline V gives CDR1 SGHTA, CDR2 FQGNSA. The CDR3 totals 15 residues. V gave up 2 bases and J gave up 1 base; unmatched junction bases: 4. The CDR3 protein is CASSLIGTANTEAFF. In DNA form, the CDR3 reads TGTGCCAGCAGCTTAATTGGGACAGCGAACACTGAAGCTTTCTTT.

The chain has TRBV7-2 and TRBJ2-1, with 12 bases fitting TRBD2. V shed 3 bases, J shed 10 bases, and the junction held 10 bases outside the gene matches. Germline V CDR1 and CDR2: SGHTA, FQGNSA. The length of the CDR3 is 16 residues. The CDR3 region is CASSFSSTSGSREQFF. As DNA, the CDR3 is TGTGCCAGCAGCTTCAGTTCGACTAGCGGGAGTAGAGAGCAGTTCTTC.

A single count supports this clone. The gene calls are TRBV5-1 and TRBJ2-3; D may be TRBD1 (5 bases). The CDR3 spans 16 residues. From germline, CDR1 is SGHRS and CDR2 YFSETQ. Trimming cost V 0 bases and J 1 base, with 12 bases left between them. The CDR3, as DNA: TGCGCCAGCAGCTTGGCCAGGGTAGGGGGCACAGATACGCAGTATTTT. This translates into CASSLARVGGTDTQYF.

The chain carries TRBV25-1 and TRBJ2-4; 10 positions match TRBD1. Germline V gives CDR1 MGHDK, CDR2 SYGVNS. The CDR3 totals 12 residues. Unmatched junction bases numbered 2, after V lost 5 bases and J lost 10 bases. CDR3 nucleotides: TGTGCCAGCAGTAGGACAGGGGGAATTCAGTACTTC. Translation gives CASSRTGGIQYF.

The V call is TRBV5-1, the J call TRBJ2-2; 7 nucleotides align to TRBD1. Trimming took 0 bases from V and 1 from J; bases not matched to a gene: 9. CDR1 SGHRS and CDR2 YFSETQ come from the germline V gene. The CDR3 runs 18 residues. In nucleotides, the CDR3 is TGCGCCAGCAGCTTGGGACAAACCGGGACAGTGAACACCGGGGAGCTGTTTTTT. Encoded protein: CASSLGQTGTVNTGELFF.

This clone has just one count. The chain has TRBV10-2 and TRBJ1-1; D is perhaps TRBD1 (5 bases). Germline V gives CDR1 WSHSY, CDR2 SAAADI. The ends were cut back, 8 bases at V and 1 base at J, with 11 bases in the middle. CDR3 length: 13 amino acids. The DNA for the CDR3 is TGCGCCAGCCGCGACAGTGAGAACACTGAAGCTTTCTTT. It translates to CASRDSENTEAFF.

The V call is TRBV5-6, the J call TRBJ2-7, with 11 bases fitting TRBD2. This CDR3 is 16 amino acids long. In germline, CDR1 is SGHDT, CDR2 YYEEEE. V was pared by 2 bases and J by 2 bases, with 6 bases of the junction left unmatched. The CDR3 DNA sequence: TGTGCCAGCAGCTTCCCCCTGACTAGCGGGACCTACGAGCAGTACTTC. Translation: CASSFPLTSGTYEQYF.

This rearrangement joins TRBV28 to TRBJ1-1; 7 bases fit TRBD1. V lost 5 bases and J lost 0; bases outside the gene matches: 6. There are 15 residues in the CDR3. Germline loops: CDR1 MDHEN, CDR2 SYDVKM. The DNA for the CDR3 is TGTGCCAGCAGTCCGGCGGGACAGATGAACACTGAAGCTTTCTTT. Protein: CASSPAGQMNTEAFF. The whole variable domain, remainder taken from reference TRBV28 and TRBJ1-1, is DVKVTQSSRYLVKRTGEKVFLECVQDMDHENMFWYRQDPGLGLRLIYFSYDVKMKEKGDIPEGYSVSREKKERFSLILESASTNQTSMYLCASSPAGQMNTEAFFGQGTRLTVV.

The J gene is TRBJ2-1, the V gene TRBV20-1, with D hard to call. The CDR3 runs to 11 residues. From germline, CDR1 is DFQATT and CDR2 SNEGSKA (reference sequence). V gave up 1 base and J gave up 3 bases, with 1 base separating them. The CDR3 DNA follows: TGCAGTGCTAGAGTCTACAATGAGCAGTTCTTC. As protein: CSARVYNEQFF.

The chain links TRBV9 to TRBJ1-2; 8 positions match TRBD1. The CDR3 covers 13 residues. The V segment lost 3 bases and the J segment 4 bases; nucleotides outside the gene matches: 2. Germline CDR1 SGDLS, CDR2 YYNGEE. The CDR3 DNA reads TGTGCCAGCAGCGAAGGACAGGGCTATGGCTACACCTTC. Its translation: CASSEGQGYGYTF.

The rearrangement uses TRBV28 and TRBJ1-1; the match to TRBD1 covers 7 bases. This CDR3 region has 14 residues. Germline loops: CDR1 MDHEN, CDR2 SYDVKM. V shed 6 bases, J shed 1 base, and the junction held 5 bases outside the gene matches. The CDR3 bases are TGTGCCAGCAGGCCTACAGGGGCGAACACTGAAGCTTTCTTT. This gives the protein CASRPTGANTEAFF.

This chain uses TRBV10-1 with TRBJ1-2, with no clear D. V lost 4 bases to trimming and J lost 4 bases, with 7 bases between them. In germline, CDR1 is WNHNN, CDR2 SYGVQD (reference sequence). There are 12 residues in the CDR3. This CDR3 reads CASSADGYGYTF. The CDR3 region has the DNA TGCGCCAGCAGTGCGGACGGCTATGGCTACACCTTC.

This clone showed up just once. The chain joins TRBV2 to TRBJ1-6; D is perhaps TRBD1 (6 bases). Germline V gene sequence: CDR1 SNHLY, CDR2 FYNNEI. The CDR3 is made up of 14 amino acids. V shed 2 bases and J shed 10 bases, with 12 bases lying between them. The CDR3 DNA reads TGTGCCAGCAGTGAAAGGGGGTTTGACTCACCCCTCCACTTT. Translating gives CASSERGFDSPLHF. The entire variable domain, with the rest obtained from reference TRBV2 and TRBJ1-6, is as follows: EPEVTQTPSHQVTQMGQEVILRCVPISNHLYFYWYRQILGQKVEFLVSFYNNEISEKSEIFDDQFSVERPDGSNFTLKIRSTKLEDSAMYFCASSERGFDSPLHFGNGTRLTVT.

CDR3 DNA: TGTGCCTGGAGTGTATGGGGGGAGACCCAGTACTTC. This translates into CAWSVWGETQYF. This chain uses TRBV30 with TRBJ2-5; D could derive from TRBD1 or TRBD2 (5 bases each). V was shortened by 0 bases and J by 5 bases, with 7 bases between the two germline ends. This CDR3 spans 12 amino acids. Per the germline V gene, CDR1 is GTSNPN and CDR2 is SVGIG (reference sequence).

This chain connects TRBV28 to TRBJ2-7; D gene ambiguous. Germline V lookup: CDR1 MDHEN, CDR2 SYDVKM. Trimming took 5 bases from V and 6 from J, leaving 17 bases between them. The length of the CDR3 is 14 residues. The chain's CDR3 is CASSSTVLIGEQYF. The CDR3 DNA reads TGTGCCAGCAGTAGTACGGTCCTAATTGGCGAGCAGTACTTC.

V usage is TRBV28 and J usage is TRBJ2-7; the D gene is possibly TRBD1 (5 bases). The CDR3 contains 13 residues. Germline V gene data show CDR1 as MDHEN and CDR2 as SYDVKM. With 3 bases removed from V and 2 bases from J, the gap between germline ends came to 8 bases. Written as DNA, the CDR3 is TGTGCCAGCAGTTTGAGACAGCCCTACGAGCAGTACTTC. Amino acids: CASSLRQPYEQYF.

The chain is built from TRBV28 and TRBJ2-1, with 8 bases matching TRBD2. Germline assignment: CDR1 MDHEN and CDR2 SYDVKM. The CDR3 sequence is 16 residues long. V dropped 6 bases and J dropped 3; count of bases not matched to a gene: 10. CDR3 residues: CASSRSHSGVYNEQFF. The DNA of the CDR3 is TGTGCCAGCAGCCGGTCCCATAGCGGGGTCTACAATGAGCAGTTCTTC.

The V gene is TRBV14, the J gene TRBJ1-4, with D perhaps TRBD1 (5 bases). V lost 4 bases to trimming and J lost 4 bases, with 7 bases between them. The CDR3 length is 13 residues. The germline gives CDR1 SGHDN, CDR2 FVKESK. The CDR3 here is CASSRDLNEKLFF. CDR3 DNA: TGTGCCAGCAGCCGGGACCTTAATGAAAAACTGTTTTTT.

This clone has only one observation. The genes are TRBV27 and TRBJ2-5, with a possible D match to TRBD1 (6 bases). Judging by the DNA end, TRBJ2-7 fits better; the J call may be wrong. Germline CDR1 and CDR2: MNHEY and SMNVEV (reference sequence). CDR3 size: 15 residues. The CDR3 DNA follows: TGTGCCAGCACCACCGGGACATCCTACCCCTACGAGCAGTACTTC. Translating gives CASTTGTSYPYEQYF.

The gene calls are TRBV28 and TRBJ1-1; D gene ambiguous. V lost 7 bases to trimming and J lost 1 base, with 10 bases between them. CDR1 and CDR2 from the germline V gene are MDHEN and SYDVKM. The CDR3 runs to 13 residues. The CDR3 DNA reads TGTGCCAGCATTCTTCAGCCGAACACTGAAGCTTTCTTT. Translating it yields CASILQPNTEAFF.